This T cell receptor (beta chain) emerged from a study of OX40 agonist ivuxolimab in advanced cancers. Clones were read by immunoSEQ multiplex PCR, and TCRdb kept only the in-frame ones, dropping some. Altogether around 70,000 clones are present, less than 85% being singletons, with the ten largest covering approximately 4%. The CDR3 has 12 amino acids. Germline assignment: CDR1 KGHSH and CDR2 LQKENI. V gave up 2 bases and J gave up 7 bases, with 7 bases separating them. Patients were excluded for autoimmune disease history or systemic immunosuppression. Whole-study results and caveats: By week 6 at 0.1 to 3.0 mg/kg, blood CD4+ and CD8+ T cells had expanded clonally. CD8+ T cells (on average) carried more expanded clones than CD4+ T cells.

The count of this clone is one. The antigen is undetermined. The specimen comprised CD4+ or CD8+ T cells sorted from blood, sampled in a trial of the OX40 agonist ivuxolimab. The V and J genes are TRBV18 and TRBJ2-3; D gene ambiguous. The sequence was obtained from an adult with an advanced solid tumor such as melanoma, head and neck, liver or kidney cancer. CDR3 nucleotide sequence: TGTGCCAGCTCACCAATCGACTATACGCAGTATTTT. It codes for CASSPIDYTQYF.